This T cell receptor beta chain was captured by sequencing in a study of CD8+CD57+ T cells in acquired aplastic anemia. Findings and caveats of the study: Patients and controls had in common 25 to 30 CD8+ CDR3 sequences.

As regards this clonotype: Its antigen remains unidentified.

For CDR3 and TCR beta VDJ profiling, genomic DNA was the template used. TCRdb reanalysed the reads using MiXCR and keeps one entry per CDR3 protein. The table shows roughly 58,000 distinct CDR3 sequences, with about 54% occurring only once. V gave up 6 bases and J gave up 1 base; unmatched junction bases: 5. This CDR3 comprises 15 residues. Germline V gene data show CDR1 as SNHLY and CDR2 as FYNNEI. This TCR derives from a human donor in good health, serving as a control. The specimen sequenced was sorted CD4+, CD8+, or CD8+CD57+ T cells (not recorded which) from PBMCs. This chain joins TRBV2 and TRBJ2-5; 10 bases align to TRBD2. The CDR3 loop reads CASRGAGGLQETQYF. CDR3 in DNA: TGTGCCAGCAGAGGAGCGGGAGGGCTCCAAGAGACCCAGTACTTC.